This is a list of T cell receptor beta chains from one sample in a study of T-cell reconstitution after alpha-beta-depleted transplantation in children. Via MiXCR, TCRdb re-called the PCR reads, giving one row per CDR3 protein. The table includes around 210,000 distinct CDR3 sequences, 5.5% to 7% detected once. The material sequenced was PBMCs, taken before TCRalphabeta/CD19-depleted stem cell transplant. The receptors stem from a boy between 2 and 10 years old with acute lymphoblastic leukemia, due to receive a stem cell transplant. Each CDR3 is given with its conserved first and last residue. Fields, in order: D gene, V gene, CDR3 length, J gene, clone size, CDR3 DNA, CDR3 protein. A D gene is named only where the DNA matches it firmly. Clone size is stated in some rows and not others, as once, few, many or a class when expanded.

TRBD1	TRBV19	12	TRBJ2-2	many	TGTGCCACCACAGGGGTAAACGGGGAGCTGTTTTTT	CATTGVNGELFF
TRBD1	TRBV29-1	15	TRBJ1-1	.	TGCAGCGTTGATGCCCGGGACAGGGAAACCACTGAAGCTTTCTTT	CSVDARDRETTEAFF
TRBD2	TRBV7-9	15	TRBJ2-4	many	TGTGCCAGCAGCCCGGGAGGATTAGACAAAAACATTCAGTACTTC	CASSPGGLDKNIQYF
.	TRBV20-1	14	TRBJ2-7	many	TGCAGTGCTAGTTCGGGGGGCCAGTCCTACGAGCAGTACTTC	CSASSGGQSYEQYF
.	TRBV20-1	12	TRBJ1-1	few	TGCAGTGCTAGACACGGGAACACTGAAGCTTTCTTT	CSARHGNTEAFF
TRBD1	TRBV11-2	20	TRBJ2-6	many	TGTGCCAGCAGCCCTTTCCCACAGGGGGCGCTGGGGTCTGGGGCCAACGTCCTGACTTTC	CASSPFPQGALGSGANVLTF
TRBD2	TRBV11-3	13	TRBJ2-1	few	TGTGCCAGCAGCTCCGGGACTAGTGACGAGCAGTTCTTC	CASSSGTSDEQFF
.	TRBV29-1	12	TRBJ1-1	.	TGCAGCGTTAGACAGGAGAACACTGAAGCTTTCTTT	CSVRQENTEAFF
.	TRBV20-1	14	TRBJ1-5	once	TGCAGTGCTCCTGTTCCGTATAGCAATCAGCCCCAGCATTTT	CSAPVPYSNQPQHF
TRBD1	TRBV12-3/TRBV12-4	14	TRBJ1-3	many	TGTGCCAGCATGGCAGGGGGCTTCGGAAACACCATATATTTT	CASMAGGFGNTIYF
TRBD2	TRBV6-2/TRBV6-3	21	TRBJ2-2	.	TGTGCCAGCAGTTCCCTACGGCGGGGACTAGCGGGGGGGCTGAACACCGGGGAGCTGTTTTTT	CASSSLRRGLAGGLNTGELFF
TRBD2	TRBV9	13	TRBJ2-5	many	TGTGCCAGCAGCGTGCTAGCGGGAGAGACCCAGTACTTC	CASSVLAGETQYF
.	TRBV6-4	15	TRBJ1-6	.	TGTGCCAGCAGTGACTCGACTGGGGCGGATTCACCCCTCCACTTT	CASSDSTGADSPLHF
.	TRBV29-1	13	TRBJ1-1	few	TGCAGCGTTGCGGGCGGAAGATACACTGAAGCTTTCTTT	CSVAGGRYTEAFF
.	TRBV20-1	11	TRBJ2-7	many	TGCAGTGCTAGACTAGGGAGCGAGCAGTACTTC	CSARLGSEQYF
TRBD1	TRBV9	16	TRBJ1-1	many	TGTGCCAGCAGCGTAGGGTCGACAGGGGTGAACACTGAAGCTTTCTTT	CASSVGSTGVNTEAFF
.	TRBV9	14	TRBJ2-6	few	TGTGCCAGCAGCCCCACGACAGGGGCCAACGTCCTGACTTTC	CASSPTTGANVLTF
.	TRBV5-1	13	TRBJ1-2	few	TGCGCCAGCAGCCAGGGGATAAACTATGGCTACACCTTC	CASSQGINYGYTF
.	TRBV12-3/TRBV12-4	14	TRBJ1-3	many	TGTGCCAGCAGCCCCCGGGCTAAGGGGGACACCATATATTTT	CASSPRAKGDTIYF
.	TRBV14	13	TRBJ2-5	many	TGTGCCAGCAGCCAAGGCGGACAAGAGACCCAGTACTTC	CASSQGGQETQYF
.	TRBV4-2	13	TRBJ2-1	many	TGTGCCAGCAGCCAAGATTCCGCGGGGCCCCGGTTCTTC	CASSQDSAGPRFF
.	TRBV28	12	TRBJ2-2	many	TGTGCCAGCAGTATAAGGGTTGGGGAGCTGTTTTTT	CASSIRVGELFF
.	TRBV20-1	13	TRBJ1-4	few	TGCAGTGCTAGTGGACCCCACAAGGAAAAACTGTTTTTT	CSASGPHKEKLFF
.	TRBV12-3/TRBV12-4	12	TRBJ2-7	few	TGTGCCAGCAGTTCCGGGGTGTACGAGCAGTACTTC	CASSSGVYEQYF
.	TRBV27	13	TRBJ2-3	many	TGTGCCAGCAGATCTACCCGTAGGGGTACGCAGTATTTT	CASRSTRRGTQYF
.	TRBV14	14	TRBJ2-5	many	TGTGCCAGCAGCCAACGACTGTTTCAAGAGACCCAGTACTTC	CASSQRLFQETQYF
.	TRBV20-1	14	TRBJ2-2	many	TGCAGTGCTAGAGGTGTCCCGAACACCGGGGAGCTGTTTTTT	CSARGVPNTGELFF
.	TRBV6-1	14	TRBJ2-1	once	TGTGCCACGGGCGGACAAGTTATGGATCCTGAGCAGTTCTTC	CATGGQVMDPEQFF
TRBD1	TRBV28	15	TRBJ1-1	many	TGTGCCAGCAGTTTAGGAGGACAGGAGAACACTGAAGCTTTCTTT	CASSLGGQENTEAFF
.	TRBV6-5	14	TRBJ2-5	many	TGTGCCAGCAGTTCCCAGGGCACGGAAGAGACCCAGTACTTC	CASSSQGTEETQYF
TRBD1	TRBV20-1	13	TRBJ1-4	many	TGCAGTGCCCACAGGGGGCCTGATGAAAAACTGTTTTTT	CSAHRGPDEKLFF
.	TRBV27	15	TRBJ2-3	many	TGTGCCAGCAGGAAGGACCCGGAAGGCCCAGATACGCAGTATTTT	CASRKDPEGPDTQYF
TRBD1	TRBV5-6	17	TRBJ2-1	few	TGTGCCAGCAGCTTGGTCTTCCCGGGACAGGGTTACAATGAGCAGTTCTTC	CASSLVFPGQGYNEQFF
.	TRBV7-3	16	TRBJ2-1	many	TGTGCCAGCAGCTTGGGGGACCGTTTATCTAACAATGAGCAGTTCTTC	CASSLGDRLSNNEQFF
.	TRBV7-9	11	TRBJ2-1	many	TGTGCCAGCAGCTTCACCGAGGAGCAGTTCTTC	CASSFTEEQFF
.	TRBV10-3	15	TRBJ2-5	many	TGTGCCATCAGTGAGGGGGTATCATCCCAAGAGACCCAGTACTTC	CAISEGVSSQETQYF
.	TRBV5-1	15	TRBJ1-6	many	TGCGCCAGCAGCTTGGTTGGGGGCGGTAGTTCACCCCTCCACTTT	CASSLVGGGSSPLHF
.	TRBV20-1	15	TRBJ2-1	.	TGCAGTGCTAGGTCCAGCGGATATTCCTACAATGAGCAGTTCTTC	CSARSSGYSYNEQFF
.	TRBV20-1	14	TRBJ2-1	many	TGCAGTGCTTCCCCCCCGCCCTCCTACAATGAGCAGTTCTTC	CSASPPPSYNEQFF
.	TRBV27	14	TRBJ2-3	few	TGTGCCAGCAGCCCCAGGGCTTCGGGAGATACGCAGTATTTT	CASSPRASGDTQYF
TRBD2	TRBV7-7	15	TRBJ2-5	few	TGTGCTAGCAGCCCCCGCGGGGGGGGTTCGGAGACCCAGTACTTC	CASSPRGGGSETQYF